This entry lists 32 T cell receptor beta chains sequenced from one sample in a study of cytomegalovirus exposure and HLA in healthy donors. Primers included in the PCR were 60 Vbeta and 13 Jbeta primers. Here immunoSEQ multiplex PCR was the method, and the copy in TCRdb shows in-frame clones only, minus some. The table has approximately 200,000 clones, roughly 80% seen once; the top ten hold 15% to 17%. The specimen sequenced was PBMCs. Every receptor here comes from a man between 35 and 55 years old in good health and CMV-seronegative.

The V gene is TRBV5-1, the J gene TRBJ2-2; TRBD2 agrees at 10 bases. The CDR3 spans 18 residues. The germline CDR1 and CDR2 sequences are SGHRS and YFSETQ. V dropped 0 bases and J dropped 0; count of bases not matched to a gene: 5. CDR3 sequence reads: CASSLASGLAANTGELFF. DNA for the CDR3: TGCGCCAGCAGCTTGGCCTCAGGACTAGCGGCGAACACCGGGGAGCTGTTTTTT. The variable domain in full, with the rest retrieved from reference TRBV5-1 and TRBJ2-2, is KAGVTQTPRYLIKTRGQQVTLSCSPISGHRSVSWYQQTPGQGLQFLFEYFSETQRNKGNFPGRFSGRQFSNSRSEMNVSTLELGDSALYLCASSLASGLAANTGELFFGEGSRLTVL.

The J gene is TRBJ1-3, the V gene TRBV28; D is possibly TRBD1 (6 bases). The germline V gene has CDR1 MDHEN and CDR2 SYDVKM. CDR3 size: 15 residues. V was shortened by 3 bases and J by 3 bases, with 12 bases between the two germline ends. CDR3 DNA: TGTGCCAGCAGTTTCGGGGGGCTCGGTGGAAACACCATATATTTT. Its protein product is CASSFGGLGGNTIYF.

This clone was detected only a few times. The chain uses TRBV11-1 and TRBJ2-5; 8 positions match TRBD2. The germline V gene encodes CDR1 SGHAT and CDR2 FQDESV (reference sequence). The CDR3 is 16 residues long. J lost 0 bases, V lost 5 bases, and 8 bases had no gene match. The CDR3 sequence: CASSVNSGKYQETQYF. CDR3 DNA: TGTGCCAGCAGCGTAAATAGCGGGAAGTACCAAGAGACCCAGTACTTC.

The chain links TRBV2 to TRBJ2-7; 10 positions agree with TRBD2. The CDR3 runs to 15 residues. The junction had 16 bases not matched to a gene; V was cut back by 6 bases and J by 11 bases. Germline V gene data show CDR1 as SNHLY and CDR2 as FYNNEI. The CDR3 here is CASRDELAGVTNEYF. The CDR3 DNA is TGTGCCAGCAGGGATGAGCTAGCGGGAGTTACTAATGAGTACTTC.

About this clone itself: Its ends do not fully match the called genes, so a read error is possible. Distinct nucleotide sequences in the sample also encode this CDR3. V is TRBV10-3 and J is TRBJ1-1; D is undetermined. This CDR3 has 13 amino acids. Germline loops: CDR1 ENHRY, CDR2 SYGVKD. CDR3 in amino acids: CAISEAGNTEAFF. CDR3 sequence (DNA): TGTGCCATCAGTGAGGCGGGGAACACTGAAGCCTTCTTT.

This chain uses TRBV7-9 with TRBJ2-5; D ambiguous. Deletions cut 2 bases from V and 2 bases from J, with 15 bases between. Germline loops: CDR1 SEHNR, CDR2 FQNEAQ (reference sequence). The CDR3 loop spans 16 amino acids. CDR3 region: CASSLRSPSRQETQYF. The CDR3 bases are TGTGCCAGCAGCTTAAGGAGCCCGTCACGGCAAGAGACCCAGTACTTC.

This rearrangement joins TRBV19 to TRBJ2-1; TRBD2 agrees at 8 bases. This CDR3 spans 18 amino acids. Germline V gene lookup returns CDR1 LNHDA and CDR2 SQIVND (reference sequence). Losses at the gene ends were 4 bases for V and 2 bases for J; bases not matched to a gene: 13. The DNA for the CDR3 is TGTGCCAGTAGTAGCTGGGCGGGGGGCCGACCTACCTACAATGAGCAGTTCTTC. It yields the protein CASSSWAGGRPTYNEQFF. The full variable domain, in which reference TRBV19 and TRBJ2-1 provide the parts outside the CDR3, is DGGITQSPKYLFRKEGQNVTLSCEQNLNHDAMYWYRQDPGQGLRLIYYSQIVNDFQKGDIAEGYSVSREKKESFPLTVTSAQKNPTAFYLCASSSWAGGRPTYNEQFFGPGTRLTVL.

The gene calls are TRBV7-8 and TRBJ2-7; 11 nucleotides line up with TRBD2. V lost 5 bases, J lost 3 bases, and 9 bases stayed unmatched. The CDR3 is 16 residues long. Germline V lookup: CDR1 SGHVS, CDR2 FQNEAQ. The CDR3 DNA reads TGTGCCAGCAGCCGTGCCGGGACTAGCGGAGTCTACGAGCAGTACTTC. Its protein is CASSRAGTSGVYEQYF.

The chain links TRBV5-6 to TRBJ1-2; D possibly corresponds to TRBD1 (6 bases). The CDR3 has 14 residues. The germline V gene has CDR1 SGHDT and CDR2 YYEEEE. V shed 6 bases and J shed 2 bases, with 14 bases lying between them. For the CDR3, the DNA is TGTGCCAGCATCTGGGGGACAACGAACTATGGCTACACCTTC. This sequence encodes CASIWGTTNYGYTF.

The chain is built from TRBV5-6 and TRBJ2-3, with a possible D match to TRBD2 (5 bases). Germline V gene sequence: CDR1 SGHDT, CDR2 YYEEEE. V was shortened by 2 bases and J by 8 bases, with 12 bases between the two germline ends. This CDR3 comprises 13 residues. The chain's CDR3 is CASSFAGGGTQYF. The CDR3 region has the DNA TGTGCCAGCAGCTTCGCCGGAGGTGGTACGCAGTATTTT.

The gene calls are TRBV6-1 and TRBJ2-3, with 8 positions matching TRBD1. Trimming removed 4 bases from V and 7 bases from J; junction bases left unmatched: 7. Germline V gene data show CDR1 as MNHNS and CDR2 as SASEGT. The CDR3 is 14 residues long. CDR3 protein: CASSAGQGRYTQYF. In DNA, the CDR3 is TGTGCCAGCAGTGCAGGACAGGGTCGATATACGCAGTATTTT.

This chain joins TRBV18 and TRBJ2-7, with a possible D match to TRBD2 (6 bases). The CDR3 consists of 15 residues. V lost 2 bases, J lost 2 bases, and 13 bases lay in between. Germline V CDR1 and CDR2: KGHSH, LQKENI. The CDR3 loop is CASSPVVAEPYEQYF. The CDR3, as DNA: TGTGCCAGCTCACCAGTGGTAGCGGAGCCCTACGAGCAGTACTTC.

This chain joins TRBV11-3 and TRBJ2-2, with no clear D. Germline V lookup: CDR1 SGHNT, CDR2 YENEEA. The CDR3 length is 14 residues. V lost 5 bases to trimming and J lost 7 bases, with 14 bases between them. CDR3 residues: CASSPAGLGGELFF. The CDR3 bases are TGTGCCAGCAGCCCCGCAGGCCTCGGCGGGGAGCTGTTTTTT.

The chain combines TRBV6-5 with TRBJ1-1; 10 bases are a match to TRBD1. Losses at the gene ends were 6 bases for V and 5 bases for J; bases not matched to a gene: 6. The CDR3 sequence is 14 residues long. Per the germline V gene, CDR1 is MNHEY and CDR2 is SVGAGI. CDR3 residues: CASRRQGAETEAFF. CDR3 nucleotides: TGTGCCAGCAGGCGACAGGGGGCCGAGACTGAAGCTTTCTTT.

Details on this clone: The sample contains more than one DNA sequence encoding this CDR3. V gene TRBV19 combines with J gene TRBJ2-1, with 10 bases identical to TRBD2. The V and J ends lost 2 bases and 6 bases, in that order; junction bases with no gene match: 4. Germline V gives CDR1 LNHDA, CDR2 SQIVND (reference sequence). The CDR3 runs 15 residues. CDR3 DNA sequence: TGTGCCAGTAGTATATCCAGCGGGGGGGCCAATGAGCAGTTCTTC. Its protein product is CASSISSGGANEQFF.

On this clone itself: The junction shows a germline mismatch at one end, possibly a read error. This CDR3 is CASNLRSGGDTQYF. The CDR3 DNA is TGTGCCAGCAATTTAAGGAGCGGGGGAGATACGCAGTATTTT. The chain is built from TRBV27 and TRBJ2-3; TRBD2 agrees at 8 bases. Germline values: CDR1 MNHEY, CDR2 SMNVEV (reference sequence). The CDR3 loop spans 14 amino acids.

The chain employs TRBV27 and TRBJ1-1; 7 bases align to TRBD1. CDR1 is MNHEY, CDR2 SMNVEV, per germline (reference sequence). The CDR3 totals 14 residues. V shed 7 bases, J shed 1 base, and the junction held 6 bases outside the gene matches. CDR3 sequence: CASNPTGRNTEAFF. Here the CDR3 DNA reads TGTGCCAGCAACCCGACAGGGCGGAACACTGAAGCTTTCTTT.

V is TRBV19 and J is TRBJ1-1; 11 bases match TRBD1. Germline V lookup: CDR1 LNHDA, CDR2 SQIVND (reference sequence). The CDR3 spans 16 residues. V was clipped by 0 bases and J by 5 bases; unmatched bases: 5. The CDR3 nucleotides are TGTGCCAGTAGTATAGATCCCGGGACAGGGGGTACTGAAGCTTTCTTT. It specifies CASSIDPGTGGTEAFF. The full variable domain, rest sourced from reference TRBV19 and TRBJ1-1, is DGGITQSPKYLFRKEGQNVTLSCEQNLNHDAMYWYRQDPGQGLRLIYYSQIVNDFQKGDIAEGYSVSREKKESFPLTVTSAQKNPTAFYLCASSIDPGTGGTEAFFGQGTRLTVV.

V is TRBV4-3 and J is TRBJ2-7; D is possibly TRBD2 (6 bases). This CDR3 has 13 amino acids. The germline gives CDR1 LGHNA, CDR2 YSLEER. Trimming pared 3 bases from V and 1 base from J, leaving 7 bases between. CDR3 sequence: CASSHGGSYEQYF. The CDR3 DNA follows: TGCGCCAGCAGCCACGGGGGTTCCTACGAGCAGTACTTC.

Worth noting for this clone: The junction differs from germline at one of its ends, possibly a read error. This chain connects TRBV5-4 to TRBJ2-1, with TRBD1 matching over 7 bases. Germline CDR1 SGHNT, CDR2 YYREEE (reference sequence). The CDR3 runs to 15 residues. DNA of the CDR3: TGTGCCAGCAGCAGGACAGGTTTAAACTACAATGGGCAGTTCTTC. This sequence encodes CASSRTGLNYNGQFF.

The rearrangement joins TRBV10-2 to TRBJ1-1, with a tentative D call TRBD1 (5 bases). The CDR3 has 13 residues. Germline CDR1 reads WSHSY; CDR2 reads SAAADI. Trimming pared 5 bases from V and 3 bases from J, leaving 10 bases between. This chain's CDR3 is CASSQGLDTEAFF. Here the CDR3 DNA reads TGCGCCAGCAGTCAGGGTTTGGACACTGAAGCTTTCTTT.

The chain combines TRBV27 with TRBJ2-3; a weak D match, TRBD2 (6 bases). This CDR3 contains 14 residues. V was trimmed by 7 bases and J by 2 bases, leaving 13 bases between them. Looked up from germline, CDR1 is MNHEY and CDR2 is SMNVEV (reference sequence). The CDR3 loop reads CASKVGTATDTQYF. Written as DNA, the CDR3 is TGTGCCAGCAAGGTGGGGACTGCCACAGATACGCAGTATTTT.

The rearrangement joins TRBV9 to TRBJ1-5; D is uncertain. The CDR3 has 14 residues. Germline lookup yields CDR1 SGDLS and CDR2 YYNGEE. V lost 4 bases and J 2 bases, leaving 10 bases between the germline ends. This chain's CDR3 is CASSSDGGNQPQHF. The DNA of the CDR3 is TGTGCCAGCAGCTCTGACGGGGGCAATCAGCCCCAGCATTTT.

The J gene is TRBJ2-7, the V gene TRBV5-4; 10 bases fit TRBD1. The CDR3 covers 15 residues. Germline loops: CDR1 SGHNT, CDR2 YYREEE (reference sequence). The V and J ends lost 1 base and 2 bases, in that order; junction bases with no gene match: 3. The CDR3 reads CASSLRQGAPYEQYF. The DNA for the CDR3 is TGTGCCAGCAGCTTGCGACAGGGGGCCCCCTACGAGCAGTACTTC.

The chain links TRBV27 to TRBJ1-2, with 7 positions matching TRBD1. The CDR3 extends over 14 amino acids. CDR1 and CDR2 (germline): MNHEY, SMNVEV (reference sequence). V lost 2 bases and J lost 7; bases outside the gene matches: 7. CDR3 protein: CASSLRQGVSGYTF. In DNA, the CDR3 is TGTGCCAGCAGTTTAAGACAGGGAGTAAGTGGCTACACCTTC.

The chain links TRBV28 to TRBJ1-2; D call uncertain. Germline V gene data show CDR1 as MDHEN and CDR2 as SYDVKM. The V end was cut by 2 bases, the J end by 1 base, with 8 bases between. CDR3 length equals 14 residues. The CDR3 reads CASSLQAVNYGYTF. CDR3 DNA sequence: TGTGCCAGCAGTTTACAGGCCGTTAACTATGGCTACACCTTC.

The chain has TRBV7-9 and TRBJ2-7; D may be TRBD2 (6 bases). The CDR3 consists of 16 residues. V gave up 1 base and J gave up 5 bases, with 18 bases separating them. Germline-derived CDR1 and CDR2 are SEHNR and FQNEAQ (reference sequence). Written as DNA, the CDR3 is TGTGCCAGCAGCTTAGAAGGGAGGCAGGTCCGGCACGAGCAGTACTTC. Its protein product is CASSLEGRQVRHEQYF. Filled out from reference TRBV7-9 and TRBJ2-7, the complete variable domain reads DTGVSQNPRHKITKRGQNVTFRCDPISEHNRLYWYRQTLGQGPEFLTYFQNEAQLEKSRLLSDRFSAERPKGSFSTLEIQRTEQGDSAMYLCASSLEGRQVRHEQYFGPGTRLTVT.

The V gene is TRBV5-4, the J gene TRBJ2-2, with TRBD2 as a possible D gene (6 bases). The CDR3 runs 16 residues. CDR1 and CDR2 from the germline V gene are SGHNT and YYREEE (reference sequence). V lost 0 bases to trimming and J lost 4 bases, with 13 bases between them. This CDR3 is CASSLGAAGGTGELFF. The CDR3, as DNA: TGTGCCAGCAGCTTGGGAGCTGCCGGGGGCACCGGGGAGCTGTTTTTT.

This clone was seen a few times. The rearrangement uses TRBV10-3 and TRBJ1-2; no firm D call. Per germline, CDR1 ENHRY and CDR2 SYGVKD. The CDR3 spans 13 residues. V gave up 11 bases and J gave up 6 bases, with 19 bases separating them. The CDR3 here is CAAHDEERNGYTF. In nucleotides, the CDR3 is TGTGCCGCTCACGACGAGGAACGTAATGGCTACACCTTC.

The sample holds a few counts of this clone. The chain is built from TRBV5-1 and TRBJ2-3; possible D gene TRBD2, 6 bases. CDR1 and CDR2 (germline): SGHRS, YFSETQ. Trimming stripped 4 bases from V and 2 bases from J, with 17 bases between. The CDR3 contains 16 residues. CDR3 nucleotide sequence: TGCGCCAGCAGCACCGGGACTTCCGGGGTCACAGATACGCAGTATTTT. Translation: CASSTGTSGVTDTQYF.

V gene TRBV5-1 combines with J gene TRBJ2-3, with 7 positions matching TRBD2. There are 15 residues in the CDR3. Germline CDR1 is SGHRS and CDR2 is YFSETQ. The trim removed 3 bases at V and 4 bases at J, leaving 8 bases unmatched. As DNA, the CDR3 is TGCGCCAGCAGCTACTCTAGCGGAGAACCAGATACGCAGTATTTT. As protein: CASSYSSGEPDTQYF. Drawing the rest from reference TRBV5-1 and TRBJ2-3, the complete variable domain is KAGVTQTPRYLIKTRGQQVTLSCSPISGHRSVSWYQQTPGQGLQFLFEYFSETQRNKGNFPGRFSGRQFSNSRSEMNVSTLELGDSALYLCASSYSSGEPDTQYFGPGTRLTVL.

V gene TRBV5-4 combines with J gene TRBJ2-5; D not resolved. The germline V gene encodes CDR1 SGHNT and CDR2 YYREEE (reference sequence). CDR3 size: 15 residues. The V and J ends lost 0 bases and 5 bases respectively, with 14 bases between them. The CDR3, as DNA: TGTGCCAGCAGCTTGGGAGCCCATAGCACCGAGACCCAGTACTTC. This gives the protein CASSLGAHSTETQYF.